The 3 T cell receptor beta chains below were found in one sample sequenced in a study of blood T cell repertoires in COVID-19. Some clones are missing from TCRdb's copy, which holds only in-frame ones; the method was immunoSEQ multiplex PCR. Here the sample spans around 220,000 clones, about 86% being singletons. The sample consisted of PBMCs or T cells enriched from blood (not recorded which). The receptor set was obtained from a woman between 50 and 59 years old with acute COVID-19.

The chain recombines TRBV9 with TRBJ1-4; 8 nucleotides align to TRBD1. Per germline, CDR1 SGDLS and CDR2 YYNGEE. The CDR3 is made up of 16 amino acids. Unmatched junction bases numbered 5, after V lost 4 bases and J lost 0 bases. The CDR3 loop reads CASSLRTGSTNEKLFF. The CDR3 coding sequence is TGTGCCAGCAGCCTAAGGACAGGGTCAACTAATGAAAAACTGTTTTTT.

CDR3 nucleotides: TGTGCCAGCAGCTTTCTTGGGAGCCCTACCTACGAGCAGTACTTC. Encoded protein: CASSFLGSPTYEQYF. The chain recombines TRBV5-4 with TRBJ2-7, with D perhaps TRBD2 (5 bases). The CDR3 extends over 15 amino acids. V shed 2 bases and J shed 2 bases, with 14 bases lying between them. Per the germline V gene, CDR1 is SGHNT and CDR2 is YYREEE (reference sequence).

The chain uses TRBV30 and TRBJ2-1; 7 positions agree with TRBD1. CDR1 and CDR2 (germline): GTSNPN, SVGIG (reference sequence). This CDR3 has 14 amino acids. The junction had 10 bases not matched to a gene; V was cut back by 4 bases and J by 7 bases. CDR3 loop: CAWTELTGWNEQFF. The CDR3 coding sequence is TGTGCCTGGACCGAACTGACAGGGTGGAATGAGCAGTTCTTC.